One T cell receptor beta chain is described in this entry. Its antigen is undetermined. With the Oncomine TCR Beta short-read assay, DNA from cultured CD4+ T cells was sequenced. The source of extracted genomic DNA was cultured CD4+ T cells. One entry per CDR3 protein, called by TCRdb with MiXCR from the PCR reads. The sample contains some 18,000 distinct CDR3 sequences, less than 65% of which appear only once. The record originates from a study of vaccination and CD4 T cells after COVID-19. Study context: Overlapping spike peptides of SARS-CoV-2, HCoV-NL63, HCoV-OC43 and HCoV-229E stimulated the cells. Cultures that served as controls received a CEFX pool, an HIV-1 Nef pool, or no peptide.

V was cut by 4 bases and J by 0 bases, with 8 bases left in between. Germline V gene sequence: CDR1 MNHNS, CDR2 SASEGT. The CDR3 is 14 residues long. Treatment described: approximately nine-day PBMC culture with coronavirus spike peptide pools or control peptides (ViraFEST assay). After culture for over nine days, isolation of CD4+ T cells was performed by negative selection. Material: CD4+ T cells from blood, cultured in vitro. This chain joins TRBV6-1 and TRBJ2-3; D gene unclear. The origin of this receptor is a human donor who had recovered from COVID-19. The CDR3 region is CASSVLPSTDTQYF. CDR3 DNA sequence: TGTGCCAGCAGTGTACTACCGAGCACAGATACGCAGTATTTT.